This record covers a single TCR beta chain. The antigen is undetermined. This record belongs to a study of graft-versus-host responses after intestinal transplantation. Whole-study results and caveats: There were GvH clones found in recipient marrow, and some of them appeared first in ileum or blood. Early post-transplant declines in HvG were associated with peak levels of circulating GvH clones.

CDR1 is LNHDA, CDR2 SQIVND, per germline (reference sequence). Trimming shortened V by 5 bases and J by 0 bases, and 11 bases separated the two germline ends. The CDR3 is made up of 15 amino acids. The data were produced by immunoSEQ multiplex PCR, yet TCRdb's version contains in-frame clones alone and is incomplete. The sample lists tens of thousands of clones; about 85% were seen once. This TCR was recovered from a human patient who received an intestinal transplant, so some T cells may come from the graft donor. Sequences were derived from PBMCs, sampled about 420 days after intestinal transplantation. The V and J genes are TRBV19 and TRBJ2-4; D gene uncertain. DNA for the CDR3: TGTGCCAGTAGTCTGGACCCCCTAGCCAAAAACATTCAGTACTTC. Protein product: CASSLDPLAKNIQYF.